This T cell receptor (beta chain) was obtained from a study of CD8 T cells in Susac syndrome. Germline CDR1 is SGDLS and CDR2 is YYNGEE. This CDR3 has 16 residues. Trimming removed 3 bases at V and 2 bases at J, with 16 bases between. This clonotype was counted a single time. CD8+ and CD4+ T cells from blood underwent TCR beta sequencing, which was carried out in a high-throughput format. Random hexamers primed reverse transcription of about 0.5 to 1 ug RNA. A single record per CDR3 protein comes from TCRdb applying MiXCR to the immunoSEQ multiplex PCR reads. The sample includes 250,000 to 300,000 distinct CDR3 sequences, 70% to 90% seen only once; the top ten take around 0.11%.

The source material was CD8+ T cells from PBMCs. This receptor was obtained from a human donor with multiple sclerosis. V is TRBV9 and J is TRBJ2-3; the D gene could be TRBD1 or TRBD2 (5 bases each). The CDR3 sequence: CASSGSGTDNTDTQYF. In DNA, the CDR3 is TGTGCCAGCAGCGGGTCCGGGACCGATAACACAGATACGCAGTATTTT.